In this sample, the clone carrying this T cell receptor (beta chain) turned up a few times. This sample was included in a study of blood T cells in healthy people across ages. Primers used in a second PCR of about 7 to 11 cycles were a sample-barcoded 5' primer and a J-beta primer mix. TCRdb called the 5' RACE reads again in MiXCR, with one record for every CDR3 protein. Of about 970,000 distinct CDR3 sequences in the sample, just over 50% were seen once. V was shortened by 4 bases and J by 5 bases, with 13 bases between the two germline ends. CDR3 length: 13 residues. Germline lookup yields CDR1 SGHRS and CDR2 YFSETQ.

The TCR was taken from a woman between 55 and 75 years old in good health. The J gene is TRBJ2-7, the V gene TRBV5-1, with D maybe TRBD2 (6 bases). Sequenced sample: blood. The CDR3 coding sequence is TGCGCCAGCAGCCGAGGAGGGCTTGACGAGCAGTACTTC. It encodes CASSRGGLDEQYF.